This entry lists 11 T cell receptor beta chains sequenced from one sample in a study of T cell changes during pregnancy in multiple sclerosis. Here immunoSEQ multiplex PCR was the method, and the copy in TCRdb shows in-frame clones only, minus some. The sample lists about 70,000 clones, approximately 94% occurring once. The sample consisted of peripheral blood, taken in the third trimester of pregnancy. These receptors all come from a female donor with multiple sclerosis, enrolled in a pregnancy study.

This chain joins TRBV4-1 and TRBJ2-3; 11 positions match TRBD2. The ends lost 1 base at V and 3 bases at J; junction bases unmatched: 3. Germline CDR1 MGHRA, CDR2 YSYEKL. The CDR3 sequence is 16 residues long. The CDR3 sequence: CASSQGLAGGTDTQYF. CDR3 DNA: TGCGCCAGCAGCCAAGGGCTAGCGGGGGGTACAGATACGCAGTATTTT.

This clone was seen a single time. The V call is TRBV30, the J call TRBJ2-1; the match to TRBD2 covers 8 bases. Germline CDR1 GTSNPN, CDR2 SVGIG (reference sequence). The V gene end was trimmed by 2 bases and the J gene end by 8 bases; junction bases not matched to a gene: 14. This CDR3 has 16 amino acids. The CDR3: CAWSLRLGLAKDEQFF. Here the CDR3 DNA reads TGTGCCTGGAGTCTAAGACTCGGACTAGCAAAGGATGAGCAGTTCTTC.

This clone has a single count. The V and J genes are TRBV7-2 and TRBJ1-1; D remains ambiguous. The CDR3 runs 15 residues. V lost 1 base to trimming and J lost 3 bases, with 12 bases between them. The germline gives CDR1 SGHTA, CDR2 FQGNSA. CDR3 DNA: TGTGCCAGCAGCTTAGAAAGCGGGCAGTACACTGAAGCTTTCTTT. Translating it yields CASSLESGQYTEAFF.

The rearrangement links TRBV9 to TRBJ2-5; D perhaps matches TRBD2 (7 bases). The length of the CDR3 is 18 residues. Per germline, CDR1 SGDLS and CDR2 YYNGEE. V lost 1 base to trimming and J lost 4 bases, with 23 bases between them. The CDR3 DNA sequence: TGTGCCAGCAGCGTACAAGGTGTGTGGGGGGGCGCGAGAGAGACCCAGTACTTC. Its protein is CASSVQGVWGGARETQYF.

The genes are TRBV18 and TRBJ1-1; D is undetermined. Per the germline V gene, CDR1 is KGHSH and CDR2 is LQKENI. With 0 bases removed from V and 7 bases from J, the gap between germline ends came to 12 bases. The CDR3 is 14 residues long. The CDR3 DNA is TGTGCCAGCTCACCACCGTCCCCCCCCTTTGAAGCTTTCTTT. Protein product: CASSPPSPPFEAFF.

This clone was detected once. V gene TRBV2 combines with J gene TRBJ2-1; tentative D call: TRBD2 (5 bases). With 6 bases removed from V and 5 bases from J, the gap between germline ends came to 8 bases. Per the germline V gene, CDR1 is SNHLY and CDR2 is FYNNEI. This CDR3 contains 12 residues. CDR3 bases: TGTGCCAGCAGGGTCGGGGACAATGAGCAGTTCTTC. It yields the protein CASRVGDNEQFF.

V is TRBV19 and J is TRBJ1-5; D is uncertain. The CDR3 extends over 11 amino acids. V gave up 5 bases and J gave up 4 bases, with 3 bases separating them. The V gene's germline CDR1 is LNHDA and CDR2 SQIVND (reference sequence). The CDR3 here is CASSLNQPQHF. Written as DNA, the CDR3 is TGTGCCAGTAGTCTTAATCAGCCCCAGCATTTT.

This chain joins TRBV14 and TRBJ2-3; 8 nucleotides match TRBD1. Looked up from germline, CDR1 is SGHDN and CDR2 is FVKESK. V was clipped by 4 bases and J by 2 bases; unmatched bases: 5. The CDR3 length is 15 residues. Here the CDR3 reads CASSLGQGFTDTQYF. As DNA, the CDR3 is TGTGCCAGCAGCCTAGGACAGGGTTTCACAGATACGCAGTATTTT.

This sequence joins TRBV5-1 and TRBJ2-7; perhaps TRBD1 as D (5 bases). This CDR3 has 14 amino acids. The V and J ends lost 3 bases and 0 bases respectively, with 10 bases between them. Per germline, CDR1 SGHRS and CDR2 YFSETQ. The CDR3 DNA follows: TGCGCCAGCAGCTCCGACAGTCTCTCCTACGAGCAGTACTTC. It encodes CASSSDSLSYEQYF.

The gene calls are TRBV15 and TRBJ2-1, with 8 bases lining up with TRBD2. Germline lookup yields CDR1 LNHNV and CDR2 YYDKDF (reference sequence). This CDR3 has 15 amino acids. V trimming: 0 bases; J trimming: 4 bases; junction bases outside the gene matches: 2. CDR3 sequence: CATSRDASGYNEQFF. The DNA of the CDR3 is TGTGCCACCAGCAGAGATGCTAGCGGGTACAATGAGCAGTTCTTC.

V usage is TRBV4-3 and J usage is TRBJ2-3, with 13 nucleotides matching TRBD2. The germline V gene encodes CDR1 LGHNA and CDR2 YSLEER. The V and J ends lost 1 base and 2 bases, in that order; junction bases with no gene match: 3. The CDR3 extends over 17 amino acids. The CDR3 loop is CASSQAGTSGATDTQYF. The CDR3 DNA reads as TGCGCCAGCAGCCAAGCGGGGACTAGCGGGGCCACAGATACGCAGTATTTT.